The 2 T cell receptor beta chains below come from one sample, sequenced in a study of regulatory T cells in long-lasting Graves disease. Combining iRepertoire HTBI primers with Arm-PCR of CDR3 regions, the authors built TCR beta libraries. TCRdb re-derived calls from the multiplex PCR reads in MiXCR, one entry per CDR3 protein. Of 550,000 to 600,000 distinct CDR3 sequences listed, around 16% were seen once; the top ten hold approximately 12%. The time point here: newly diagnosed GD, antithyroid drugs for less than 3 months. Generation of the TCR library employed RNA extracted from PBMCs. This sample also appeared in a second study, on T cells in Graves' hyperthyroidism and ophthalmopathy.

The sample consisted of peripheral blood mononuclear cells (PBMCs), taken at new diagnosis, from a patient treated with antithyroid drugs. The receptor set was obtained from a man aged 18 to 30 with Graves disease.

This clonotype was observed at least ten times. This chain links TRBV3-1 with TRBJ2-1; tentative D call: TRBD2 (5 bases). The CDR3 has 14 amino acids. Germline loops: CDR1 LGHDT, CDR2 YNNKEL (reference sequence). V was clipped by 0 bases and J by 10 bases, with 13 bases between them. The CDR3 nucleotides read TGTGCCAGCAGCCAAGATTGGGGTACGGGGGAGCAGTTCTTC. Translating it yields CASSQDWGTGEQFF.

The V call is TRBV6-2 or TRBV6-3, the J call TRBJ1-5; no clear D gene. Trimming took off 2 bases at V and 5 bases at J, with 4 bases between the two ends. The germline V gene has CDR1 MNHEY and CDR2 SVGEGT. This CDR3 spans 12 amino acids. The CDR3 loop reads CASSYGDQPQHF. DNA for the CDR3: TGTGCCAGCAGTTACGGAGATCAGCCCCAGCATTTT.